Below, 28 T cell receptor beta chains from the same sample are listed, as sequenced in a study of blood T cell repertoires in COVID-19. Assay: immunoSEQ multiplex PCR; the TCRdb copy retains only in-frame clones and omits some. The data hold about 250,000 clones, with around 88% observed a single time. Sequencing used peripheral blood. All receptors derive from a woman older than 75 with COVID-19, enrolled during active disease.

The rearrangement uses TRBV2 and TRBJ2-2; maybe TRBD1 (7 bases). CDR3 length: 15 amino acids. Per germline, CDR1 SNHLY and CDR2 FYNNEI. Trimming took off 7 bases at V and 4 bases at J, with 16 bases between the two ends. The DNA for the CDR3 is TGTGCCAGCATCCCAGGCCAGGGGGGCACCGGGGAGCTGTTTTTT. This translates into CASIPGQGGTGELFF.

The rearrangement uses TRBV10-3 and TRBJ1-2, with 7 nucleotides matching TRBD1. V trimming: 8 bases; J trimming: 4 bases; junction bases outside the gene matches: 7. CDR3 length: 13 residues. CDR1 and CDR2 (germline): ENHRY, SYGVKD. The CDR3 reads CAIGLQGSYGYTF. DNA of the CDR3: TGTGCCATCGGTTTACAGGGGAGCTATGGCTACACCTTC.

The J gene is TRBJ1-6, the V gene TRBV3-1 (or the pseudogene TRBV3-2); possibly TRBD1 for D (6 bases). The length of the CDR3 is 12 residues. With 4 bases removed from V and 13 bases from J, the gap between germline ends came to 11 bases. CDR1 LGHDT and CDR2 YNNKEL come from the germline V gene (reference sequence). As DNA, the CDR3 is TGTGCCAGCAGCCGGACTCAGGGGCCCCTCCACTTT. Translating gives CASSRTQGPLHF.

The CDR3 DNA sequence: TGTGCCAGCAGCTTAAGAGGGCTGCCAGACAATGAGCAGTTCTTC. This gives the protein CASSLRGLPDNEQFF. This sequence joins TRBV7-2 and TRBJ2-1, with D perhaps matching TRBD2 (5 bases). Trimming took 2 bases from V and 5 from J, leaving 13 bases between them. Germline CDR1 reads SGHTA; CDR2 reads FQGNSA. CDR3 length equals 15 residues.

The chain is built from TRBV4-1 and TRBJ2-2, with TRBD1 matching 9 bases. Germline assignment: CDR1 MGHRA and CDR2 YSYEKL. The CDR3 length is 16 residues. V lost 3 bases, J lost 3 bases, and 5 bases stayed unmatched. CDR3 region: CASSQVGTGHTGELFF. The CDR3 DNA follows: TGCGCCAGCAGCCAGGTCGGGACAGGGCACACCGGGGAGCTGTTTTTT.

The V call is TRBV7-9, the J call TRBJ2-3; perhaps TRBD2 as D (5 bases). V dropped 2 bases and J dropped 2 bases, with 17 bases sitting between them. The CDR3 is made up of 17 amino acids. CDR1 and CDR2 from the germline V gene are SEHNR and FQNEAQ (reference sequence). CDR3 protein: CASSLRGLAPPTDTQYF. The DNA for the CDR3 is TGTGCCAGCAGCTTACGCGGCCTAGCTCCCCCCACAGATACGCAGTATTTT.

In DNA form, the CDR3 reads TGCAGCGTTGACAGGGTGTTGGGAGAGACCCAGTACTTC. Encoded protein: CSVDRVLGETQYF. The chain joins TRBV29-1 to TRBJ2-5, with D tentatively TRBD1 (5 bases). The CDR3 length is 13 residues. V lost 3 bases and J 4 bases, leaving 12 bases between the germline ends. The germline V gene encodes CDR1 SQVTM and CDR2 ANQGSEA.

This clone was seen only once. This same CDR3 is encoded by further DNA sequences in the sample. The chain joins TRBV28 to TRBJ1-2; TRBD1 is a possible D gene (6 bases). Germline V CDR1 and CDR2: MDHEN, SYDVKM. The CDR3 spans 13 residues. Trimming took off 6 bases at V and 2 bases at J, with 10 bases between the two ends. The CDR3 here is CASSRTENYGYTF. CDR3 sequence (DNA): TGTGCCAGCAGCCGGACAGAGAACTATGGCTACACCTTC.

V and J are TRBV19 and TRBJ2-1; D gene ambiguous. The germline V gene has CDR1 LNHDA and CDR2 SQIVND (reference sequence). The V end lost 7 bases, the J end lost 0 bases, and 13 bases lay between the germline ends. The CDR3 runs 15 residues. The CDR3 loop reads CASMGWASSYNEQFF. CDR3 DNA sequence: TGTGCCAGTATGGGCTGGGCGAGCTCCTACAATGAGCAGTTCTTC.

The chain combines TRBV18 with TRBJ2-3; TRBD2 agrees at 9 bases. The CDR3 contains 16 residues. V was pared by 3 bases and J by 0 bases, with 4 bases of the junction left unmatched. Germline V gives CDR1 KGHSH, CDR2 LQKENI. CDR3 sequence: CASSPAGGPSTDTQYF. For the CDR3, the DNA is TGTGCCAGCTCACCGGCGGGGGGGCCTAGCACAGATACGCAGTATTTT.

The chain recombines TRBV27 with TRBJ1-5, with 9 bases fitting TRBD1. This CDR3 has 13 residues. Germline CDR1 reads MNHEY; CDR2 reads SMNVEV (reference sequence). Trimming took 5 bases from V and 7 from J; bases not matched to a gene: 3. CDR3: CASSAQGAQPQHF. The CDR3, as DNA: TGTGCCAGCAGTGCACAGGGGGCGCAGCCCCAGCATTTT.

V usage is TRBV30 and J usage is TRBJ1-4, with TRBD1 as a possible D gene (6 bases). Germline assignment: CDR1 GTSNPN and CDR2 SVGIG (reference sequence). The V end was cut by 6 bases, the J end by 4 bases, with 15 bases between. The CDR3 spans 14 residues. The CDR3 DNA follows: TGTGCCTGCATCCTAGGGGGAAATAATGAAAAACTGTTTTTT. It yields the protein CACILGGNNEKLFF.

V and J are TRBV5-6 and TRBJ1-1; the D is unclear. The CDR3 consists of 11 residues. CDR1 and CDR2 (germline): SGHDT, YYEEEE. Trimming left V 0 bases short and J 6 bases short, with 3 bases between. The CDR3 here is CASSLAAEAFF. The CDR3, as DNA: TGTGCCAGCAGCTTGGCCGCTGAAGCTTTCTTT. Together with reference TRBV5-6 and TRBJ1-1, the CDR3 gives the full variable domain: DAGVTQSPTHLIKTRGQQVTLRCSPKSGHDTVSWYQQALGQGPQFIFQYYEEEERQRGNFPDRFSGHQFPNYSSELNVNALLLGDSALYLCASSLAAEAFFGQGTRLTVV.

The chain joins TRBV6-1 to TRBJ2-3; TRBD2 agrees at 12 bases. The CDR3 length is 16 residues. V lost 3 bases to trimming and J lost 2 bases; unmatched junction nucleotides: 3. Germline V gives CDR1 MNHNS, CDR2 SASEGT. CDR3 amino acids: CASSETSGGATDTQYF. CDR3 nucleotide sequence: TGTGCCAGCAGTGAGACTAGCGGGGGAGCCACAGATACGCAGTATTTT.

V usage is TRBV6-6 and J usage is TRBJ1-2, with a tentative D call TRBD1 (5 bases). The CDR3 has 15 amino acids. Germline-derived CDR1 and CDR2 are MNHNY and SVGAGI (reference sequence). The ends were cut back, 2 bases at V and 2 bases at J, with 12 bases in the middle. CDR3 sequence (DNA): TGTGCCAGCAGTTACGCTCAGGGCTTGAACTATGGCTACACCTTC. Amino acids: CASSYAQGLNYGYTF.

V usage is TRBV5-6 and J usage is TRBJ2-6; D gene ambiguous. The CDR3 covers 15 residues. V gave up 3 bases and J gave up 1 base, with 8 bases separating them. Looked up from germline, CDR1 is SGHDT and CDR2 is YYEEEE. CDR3: CASSSWSSGANVLTF. CDR3 nucleotide sequence: TGTGCCAGCAGCTCCTGGAGTTCTGGGGCCAACGTCCTGACTTTC. Together with reference TRBV5-6 and TRBJ2-6, the CDR3 gives the full variable domain: DAGVTQSPTHLIKTRGQQVTLRCSPKSGHDTVSWYQQALGQGPQFIFQYYEEEERQRGNFPDRFSGHQFPNYSSELNVNALLLGDSALYLCASSSWSSGANVLTFGAGSRLTVL.

This clone was seen once. This chain's CDR3 is CASSTGLADSYEQYF. The CDR3 nucleotides are TGTGCCAGCAGCACCGGACTAGCTGATAGCTACGAGCAGTACTTC. The chain uses TRBV7-3 and TRBJ2-7, with 8 positions matching TRBD2. The CDR3 has 15 residues. The V segment lost 5 bases and the J segment 3 bases; nucleotides outside the gene matches: 9. CDR1 and CDR2 from the germline V gene are SGHTA and FQGTGA.

This clone has just one count. The chain links TRBV5-1 to TRBJ2-3; 7 positions match TRBD1. The V gene's germline CDR1 is SGHRS and CDR2 YFSETQ. The CDR3 sequence is 15 residues long. The J segment lost 4 bases and the V segment lost 0 bases, leaving 5 bases of the junction unmatched. The CDR3 loop is CASSLGGGAPDTQYF. Here the CDR3 DNA reads TGCGCCAGCAGCTTGGGAGGGGGCGCCCCAGATACGCAGTATTTT.

V usage is TRBV5-6 and J usage is TRBJ1-1; no definite D call. The V gene lost 4 bases and the J gene lost 4 bases, with 17 bases spanning the gap. The CDR3 loop spans 15 amino acids. The germline V gene encodes CDR1 SGHDT and CDR2 YYEEEE. This CDR3 is CASSRRATGGTEAFF. The CDR3 nucleotides read TGTGCCAGCAGCCGACGCGCGACGGGAGGCACTGAAGCTTTCTTT.

This clone was observed a single time. The gene calls are TRBV27 and TRBJ2-5; TRBD2 agrees at 7 bases. From germline, CDR1 is MNHEY and CDR2 SMNVEV (reference sequence). The CDR3 has 13 residues. V shed 3 bases and J 5 bases; nucleotides not matched to a gene: 3. CDR3: CASSFRGGETQYF. The CDR3 nucleotides are TGTGCCAGCAGTTTTAGGGGAGGGGAGACCCAGTACTTC.

This chain connects TRBV5-6 to TRBJ2-2; 11 bases fit TRBD2. V gave up 4 bases and J gave up 4 bases; unmatched junction bases: 3. The CDR3 loop spans 15 amino acids. From germline, CDR1 is SGHDT and CDR2 YYEEEE. CDR3 region: CASSGSGGATGELFF. The CDR3 DNA reads TGTGCCAGCAGCGGTAGCGGGGGGGCCACCGGGGAGCTGTTTTTT.

This chain connects TRBV7-9 to TRBJ2-7, with unresolved D. Per the germline V gene, CDR1 is SEHNR and CDR2 is FQNEAQ (reference sequence). V was shortened by 4 bases and J by 2 bases, with 12 bases between the two germline ends. The CDR3 consists of 14 residues. Here the CDR3 reads CASSSYERAYEQYV. CDR3 coding DNA: TGTGCCAGCAGCTCCTATGAACGAGCCTACGAGCAGTACGTC.

The chain joins TRBV28 to TRBJ1-2; D remains unclear. V was pared by 11 bases and J by 6 bases, with 16 bases between. There are 12 residues in the CDR3. Per the germline V gene, CDR1 is MDHEN and CDR2 is SYDVKM. Here the CDR3 DNA reads TGTGCCGCCTGGGAGACGGTGGATGGCTACACCTTC. This encodes CAAWETVDGYTF.

The rearrangement uses TRBV20-1 and TRBJ2-7; tentatively, D is TRBD2 (5 bases). The ends were cut back, 5 bases at V and 4 bases at J, with 9 bases in the middle. CDR1 is DFQATT and CDR2 is SNEGSKA in the germline V gene (reference sequence). The CDR3 totals 11 residues. The CDR3 nucleotides are TGCAGTGCTGCCGGGAAATACGAGCAGTACGTC. It translates to CSAAGKYEQYV.

The chain employs TRBV30 and TRBJ1-5; 8 positions match TRBD1. CDR1 and CDR2 from the germline V gene are GTSNPN and SVGIG (reference sequence). The V segment lost 2 bases and the J segment 4 bases; nucleotides outside the gene matches: 1. The CDR3 length is 13 residues. The CDR3 protein is CAWSTGGNQPQHF. In DNA, the CDR3 is TGTGCCTGGAGTACAGGGGGAAATCAGCCCCAGCATTTT. Combining the CDR3 with reference TRBV30 and TRBJ1-5 gives the whole variable domain SQTIHQWPATLVQPVGSPLSLECTVEGTSNPNLYWYRQAAGRGLQLLFYSVGIGQISSEVPQNLSASRPQDRQFILSSKKLLLSDSGFYLCAWSTGGNQPQHFGDGTRLSIL.

The V and J genes are TRBV3-1 (or the pseudogene TRBV3-2) and TRBJ1-1; D gene unclear. The germline V gene has CDR1 LGHDT and CDR2 YNNKEL (reference sequence). V was cut by 3 bases and J by 1 base, with 12 bases left in between. The CDR3 has 15 amino acids. The CDR3 loop is CASSQVTYQNTEAFF. The CDR3 nucleotides are TGTGCCAGCAGCCAGGTAACCTACCAGAACACTGAAGCTTTCTTT.

The chain joins TRBV27 to TRBJ2-3, with 13 nucleotides matching TRBD2. V lost 4 bases to trimming and J lost 7 bases; unmatched junction nucleotides: 8. Germline V lookup: CDR1 MNHEY, CDR2 SMNVEV (reference sequence). The CDR3 has 16 amino acids. The CDR3 reads CASSSRLAGGPNTQYF. As DNA, the CDR3 is TGTGCCAGCAGTTCCAGACTAGCGGGGGGACCCAATACGCAGTATTTT.

J is TRBJ1-2 and V is TRBV5-1; the match to TRBD1 covers 11 bases. V shed 4 bases and J 7 bases; nucleotides not matched to a gene: 9. This CDR3 is built from 15 residues. Germline V lookup: CDR1 SGHRS, CDR2 YFSETQ. In DNA, the CDR3 is TGCGCCAGCAGCGGAGGGACAGGGGGACTTTCTGGCTACACCTTC. Residues: CASSGGTGGLSGYTF.